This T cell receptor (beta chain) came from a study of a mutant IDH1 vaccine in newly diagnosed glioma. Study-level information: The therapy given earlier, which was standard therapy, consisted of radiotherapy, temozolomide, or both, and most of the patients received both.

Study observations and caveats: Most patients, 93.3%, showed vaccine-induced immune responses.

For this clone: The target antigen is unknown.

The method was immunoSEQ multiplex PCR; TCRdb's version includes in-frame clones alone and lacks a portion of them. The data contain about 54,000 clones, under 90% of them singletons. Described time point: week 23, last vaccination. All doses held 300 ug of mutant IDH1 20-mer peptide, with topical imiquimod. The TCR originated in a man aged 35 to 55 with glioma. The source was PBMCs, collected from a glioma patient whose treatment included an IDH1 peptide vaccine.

The CDR3 is CALGGPSNYGYTF. Written as DNA, the CDR3 is TGTGCCTTGGGTGGACCTTCCAACTATGGCTACACCTTC. The V and J genes are TRBV30 and TRBJ1-2; D unclear. The V and J ends lost 7 bases and 2 bases respectively, with 14 bases between them. The length of the CDR3 is 13 residues. Germline CDR1 GTSNPN, CDR2 SVGIG (reference sequence).